The 3 T cell receptor beta chains below come from one sample, sequenced in a study of T cells in Graves' hyperthyroidism and ophthalmopathy. RNA transcripts gave rise to amplified TCR beta CDR3 regions. The HTBI set primed first-round TCR CDR3 RT-PCR. Each CDR3 protein gets one entry after TCRdb re-called the multiplex PCR reads with MiXCR. This sample carries fewer than 200,000 distinct CDR3 sequences, over 7.5% of them seen once, and the ten largest clones take approximately 24%. Material for sequencing was blood. Receptors originate from a woman between 18 and 29 years old with Graves' hyperthyroidism that later progressed to Graves' ophthalmopathy.

This clonotype came up many times. The chain uses TRBV30 and TRBJ2-3; no clear D gene. Trimming shortened V by 4 bases and J by 4 bases, and 18 bases separated the two germline ends. There are 15 residues in the CDR3. Germline-derived CDR1 and CDR2 are GTSNPN and SVGIG (reference sequence). The CDR3 bases are TGTGCCTGGAACAAGGACGCCGGGTTGTCAGATACGCAGTATTTT. Its protein is CAWNKDAGLSDTQYF.

This clonotype was counted at least ten times. The gene calls are TRBV20-1 and TRBJ1-1, with 7 bases lining up with TRBD1. After removal of 6 bases from V and 1 base from J, the junction contained 8 bases not matched to a gene. The CDR3 is 14 residues long. Germline V lookup: CDR1 DFQATT, CDR2 SNEGSKA (reference sequence). For the CDR3, the DNA is TGCAGTGCCCAACTGGACAGGCGGAACACTGAAGCTTTCTTT. It yields the protein CSAQLDRRNTEAFF.

This clonotype appeared many times. The chain joins TRBV7-9 to TRBJ1-5; 12 positions agree with TRBD1. This CDR3 region has 19 residues. Germline V lookup: CDR1 SEHNR, CDR2 FQNEAQ (reference sequence). The ends lost 1 base at V and 0 bases at J; junction bases unmatched: 7. Here the CDR3 reads CASSLGRDRGLHSNQPQHF. CDR3 nucleotides: TGTGCCAGCAGCTTAGGCCGGGACAGGGGGCTTCATAGCAATCAGCCCCAGCATTTT.